This entry lists 6 T cell receptor beta chains sequenced from one sample in a study of identical twins. TCRdb redid the calling of the 5' RACE reads with MiXCR, one entry per CDR3 protein. In the table there are nearly 900,000 distinct CDR3 sequences, approximately 13% of which are singletons. Another study also made use of these data, one on yellow fever vaccine responses in identical twins.

Material: PBMCs. Receptor source: a woman between 18 and 29 years old in good health.

This clonotype has just a few counts. The V gene is TRBV4-1, the J gene TRBJ1-1; a possible D gene is TRBD1 (6 bases). Per germline, CDR1 MGHRA and CDR2 YSYEKL. The V end was cut by 6 bases, the J end by 3 bases, with 20 bases between. CDR3 length equals 16 residues. CDR3 DNA sequence: TGCGCCAGCAGGGAGGACAGCATTAAGGGGCACACTGAAGCTTTCTTT. Its translation is CASREDSIKGHTEAFF.

V is TRBV12-3 or TRBV12-4 and J is TRBJ1-6; TRBD1 might be the D (6 bases). V was trimmed by 5 bases and J by 8 bases, leaving 13 bases between them. This CDR3 region has 14 residues. This CDR3 reads CASSTDRRHSPLHF. DNA for the CDR3: TGTGCCAGCAGTACGGACAGACGACATTCACCCCTCCACTTT.

This sequence joins TRBV20-1 and TRBJ1-2; D possibly corresponds to TRBD1 (5 bases). Trimming cost V 6 bases and J 7 bases, with 18 bases left between them. This CDR3 contains 13 residues. Germline CDR1 is DFQATT and CDR2 is SNEGSKA (reference sequence). The CDR3 is CSAVTVTASGYTF. The DNA for the CDR3 is TGCAGTGCCGTGACAGTGACGGCGTCTGGCTACACCTTC.

The rearrangement uses TRBV4-2 and TRBJ2-1, with 7 positions matching TRBD2. Germline V gene data show CDR1 as LGHNA and CDR2 as YNFKEQ. The CDR3 is 16 residues long. The J segment lost 4 bases and the V segment lost 1 base, leaving 7 bases of the junction unmatched. CDR3 coding DNA: TGTGCCAGCAGCCAAGTTGCGGGAGCGAGTTACAATGAGCAGTTCTTC. Protein: CASSQVAGASYNEQFF.

The V and J genes are TRBV7-7 and TRBJ2-2; no clear D gene. CDR1 is SSHAT, CDR2 FNYEAQ, per germline (reference sequence). V gave up 5 bases and J gave up 5 bases, with 9 bases separating them. The CDR3 totals 13 residues. CDR3 DNA sequence: TGTGCCAGCAGCCGCACTCAAACCGGGGAGCTGTTTTTT. This encodes CASSRTQTGELFF.

J is TRBJ2-7 and V is TRBV10-3; 8 bases match TRBD1. V was clipped by 6 bases and J by 4 bases; unmatched bases: 8. Germline-derived CDR1 and CDR2 are ENHRY and SYGVKD. This CDR3 comprises 14 residues. As DNA, the CDR3 is TGTGCCATCAGAGAGACAGGGGACCCGTACGAGCAGTACTTC. Translated: CAIRETGDPYEQYF.